One T cell receptor (beta chain) is described in this entry. Antigen unknown. The data are from a study of OX40 agonist ivuxolimab in advanced cancers. Broader study findings: Among T cells, CD8+ cells averaged more expanded clones than CD4+ cells.

TCRdb's copy holds only in-frame clones and misses some; the assay was immunoSEQ multiplex PCR. The table includes approximately 10,000 clones, around nine tenths detected once. The V and J ends lost 9 bases and 2 bases respectively, with 14 bases between them. Looked up from germline, CDR1 is LNHDA and CDR2 is SQIVND (reference sequence). The CDR3 is 14 amino acids. This receptor was taken from an adult with an advanced solid tumor such as melanoma, head and neck, liver or kidney cancer. This material consisted of CD4+ or CD8+ T cells sorted from blood, taken in a trial of the OX40 agonist ivuxolimab. This chain links TRBV19 with TRBJ1-5; maybe TRBD1 (5 bases). This chain's CDR3 is CASNTGSRNQPQHF. The CDR3 DNA sequence: TGTGCCAGCAACACAGGCTCGCGCAATCAGCCCCAGCATTTT.